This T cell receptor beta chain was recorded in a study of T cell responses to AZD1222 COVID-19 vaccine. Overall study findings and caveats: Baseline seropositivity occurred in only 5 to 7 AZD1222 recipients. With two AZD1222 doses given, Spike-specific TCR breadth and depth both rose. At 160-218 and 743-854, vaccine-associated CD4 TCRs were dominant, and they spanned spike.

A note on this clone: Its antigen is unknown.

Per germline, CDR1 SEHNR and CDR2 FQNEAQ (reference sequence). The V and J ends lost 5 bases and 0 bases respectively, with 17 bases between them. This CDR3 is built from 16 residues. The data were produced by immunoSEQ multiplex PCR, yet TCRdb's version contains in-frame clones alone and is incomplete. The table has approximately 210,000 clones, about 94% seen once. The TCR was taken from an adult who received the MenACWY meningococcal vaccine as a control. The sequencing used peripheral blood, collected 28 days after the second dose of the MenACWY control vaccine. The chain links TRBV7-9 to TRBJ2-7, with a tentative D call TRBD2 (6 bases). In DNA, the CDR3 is TGTGCCAGCAGCCCAAGGGCCCCGGGGGACTCCTACGAGCAGTACTTC. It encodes CASSPRAPGDSYEQYF.